The 12 T cell receptor beta chains presented below share a single source sample, sequenced in a study of blood T cell repertoires in COVID-19. Assay: immunoSEQ multiplex PCR; the TCRdb copy retains only in-frame clones and omits some. Here the sample spans some 120,000 clones, about four fifths being singletons. The sequenced sample consisted of peripheral blood. These receptors were taken from a man in his sixties with acute or convalescent COVID-19.

This clone turned up a few times. The gene calls are TRBV29-1 and TRBJ1-1; TRBD1 is a possible D gene (6 bases). CDR3 length: 14 amino acids. Germline CDR1 reads SQVTM; CDR2 reads ANQGSEA. Trimming shortened V by 7 bases and J by 1 base, and 16 bases separated the two germline ends. The CDR3 region is CSASQGKGNTEAFF. The DNA of the CDR3 is TGCAGCGCTTCACAGGGTAAGGGGAACACTGAAGCTTTCTTT.

The chain links TRBV2 to TRBJ2-7, with a weak D call TRBD2 (6 bases). Trimming left V 6 bases short and J 0 bases short, with 12 bases between. CDR3 length: 14 residues. In germline, CDR1 is SNHLY, CDR2 FYNNEI. CDR3 sequence: CASRIGGSSYEQYF. The CDR3 nucleotides are TGTGCCAGCAGGATCGGAGGGAGCTCCTACGAGCAGTACTTC.

A single count supports this clone. The rearrangement uses TRBV28 and TRBJ1-5, with D tentatively TRBD1 (5 bases). Germline-derived CDR1 and CDR2 are MDHEN and SYDVKM. V was shortened by 4 bases and J by 3 bases, with 10 bases between the two germline ends. The CDR3 extends over 14 amino acids. The CDR3 region is CASSSYRTNQPQHF. CDR3 coding DNA: TGTGCCAGCAGTTCATACAGGACCAATCAGCCCCAGCATTTT.

The rearrangement links TRBV5-1 to TRBJ1-1, with 8 bases lining up with TRBD1. In germline, CDR1 is SGHRS, CDR2 YFSETQ. Trimming at V came to 8 bases and at J to 1 base, leaving 7 bases not matched to a gene. The CDR3 is made up of 14 amino acids. CDR3: CASSRDRSNTEAFF. The CDR3 nucleotides read TGCGCCAGTTCACGGGACAGGTCGAACACTGAAGCTTTCTTT.

This chain uses TRBV28 with TRBJ1-4; D not resolved. This CDR3 spans 17 amino acids. Trimming removed 5 bases at V and 0 bases at J, with 16 bases between. CDR1 and CDR2 (germline): MDHEN, SYDVKM. The CDR3 bases are TGTGCCAGCAGTCCGAGGCCGTACCGGGCAACTAATGAAAAACTGTTTTTT. This gives the protein CASSPRPYRATNEKLFF.

This clone was seen repeatedly, ten times or more. The rearrangement links TRBV19 to TRBJ1-2; 11 bases fit TRBD1. Germline V CDR1 and CDR2: LNHDA, SQIVND (reference sequence). The CDR3 is 14 residues long. The trim removed 3 bases at V and 7 bases at J, leaving 4 bases unmatched. The CDR3 protein is CASSIAGQGAGYTF. In nucleotides, the CDR3 is TGTGCCAGTAGTATTGCCGGACAGGGGGCTGGCTACACCTTC.

The rearrangement joins TRBV9 to TRBJ1-1, with D maybe TRBD1 (5 bases). The CDR3 is 14 amino acids. Germline assignment: CDR1 SGDLS and CDR2 YYNGEE. Trimming took 0 bases from V and 3 from J, leaving 9 bases between them. The CDR3 protein is CASSVDARDTEAFF. The DNA of the CDR3 is TGTGCCAGCAGCGTAGATGCCAGGGACACTGAAGCTTTCTTT.

The chain combines TRBV5-5 with TRBJ2-1, with D possibly being TRBD1 (5 bases). Trimming shortened V by 2 bases and J by 3 bases, and 9 bases separated the two germline ends. This CDR3 region has 14 residues. Germline values: CDR1 SGHKS, CDR2 YYEKEE (reference sequence). DNA of the CDR3: TGTGCCAGCAGCTTCGACAGAGACTACAATGAGCAGTTCTTC. This gives the protein CASSFDRDYNEQFF.

The chain uses TRBV20-1 and TRBJ1-1, with D possibly being TRBD1 (6 bases). This CDR3 is built from 11 residues. Trimming cost V 3 bases and J 9 bases, with 11 bases left between them. The germline gives CDR1 DFQATT, CDR2 SNEGSKA (reference sequence). CDR3: CSASWDIKAFF. CDR3 DNA sequence: TGCAGTGCTAGTTGGGACATTAAAGCTTTCTTT.

This sequence joins TRBV28 and TRBJ2-1; D may be TRBD2 (6 bases). This CDR3 is built from 17 residues. Between the trimmed V and J ends, which lost 4 bases and 2 bases, there was a span of 18 bases. Germline assignment: CDR1 MDHEN and CDR2 SYDVKM. The chain's CDR3 is CASSSQEGPGTYNEQFF. CDR3 coding DNA: TGTGCCAGCAGTTCTCAGGAGGGGCCAGGGACCTACAATGAGCAGTTCTTC.

This clone has just one count. As DNA, the CDR3 is TGTGCCAGCAGTTTAAGACTAGCGGGAGGGCCCGACAACATTCAGTACTTC. Translation gives CASSLRLAGGPDNIQYF. The rearrangement joins TRBV6-2 or TRBV6-3 to TRBJ2-4; 14 bases are shared with TRBD2. Trimming cost V 4 bases and J 7 bases; bases outside gene matches: 9. The CDR3 is 17 residues long. CDR1 and CDR2 (germline): MNHEY, SVGEGT.

The J gene is TRBJ1-3, the V gene TRBV11-2; D remains ambiguous. The CDR3 loop spans 17 amino acids. Trimming cost V 2 bases and J 4 bases, with 18 bases left between them. Germline V lookup: CDR1 SGHAT, CDR2 FQNNGV. The CDR3 DNA is TGTGCCAGCAGCTTAACCCCTAAGGGAGCATACGGAAACACCATATATTTT. Its protein is CASSLTPKGAYGNTIYF. The whole variable domain, remainder taken from reference TRBV11-2 and TRBJ1-3, is EAGVAQSPRYKIIEKRQSVAFWCNPISGHATLYWYQQILGQGPKLLIQFQNNGVVDDSQLPKDRFSAERLKGVDSTLKIQPAKLEDSAVYLCASSLTPKGAYGNTIYFGEGSWLTVV.